One sample yielded the 32 T cell receptor beta chains listed below, sequenced in a study of identical twins. TCRdb re-called the 5' RACE reads through MiXCR, storing one row per CDR3 protein. The sample contains roughly 1,500,000 distinct CDR3 sequences, roughly 35% of which appear only once. Material for sequencing was cord blood. The receptors stem from a newborn girl in good health.

The chain is built from TRBV4-2 and TRBJ1-1, with unresolved D. This CDR3 comprises 15 residues. Germline-derived CDR1 and CDR2 are LGHNA and YNFKEQ. V dropped 1 base and J dropped 5 bases, with 14 bases sitting between them. CDR3 sequence reads: CASSQGLGRGTEAFF. The DNA of the CDR3 is TGTGCCAGCAGCCAAGGCCTAGGGCGGGGAACTGAAGCTTTCTTT.

The chain employs TRBV20-1 and TRBJ2-7, with TRBD2 as a possible D gene (5 bases). The V and J ends lost 1 base and 4 bases respectively, with 14 bases between them. The CDR3 is 14 amino acids. Per germline, CDR1 DFQATT and CDR2 SNEGSKA (reference sequence). CDR3 nucleotide sequence: TGCAGTGCTAGAGGGCGTGGTACGGGATACGAGCAGTACTTC. Its translation: CSARGRGTGYEQYF.

This clonotype was observed a handful of times. The CDR3 coding sequence is TGTGCCAGCATCGAGTTCCACGAGCAGTACTTC. Amino acid sequence: CASIEFHEQYF. The chain joins TRBV6-1 to TRBJ2-7; D ambiguous. V was shortened by 7 bases and J by 5 bases, with 9 bases between the two germline ends. The CDR3 sequence is 11 residues long. In germline, CDR1 is MNHNS, CDR2 SASEGT.

To note about this clonotype: This could be a read error, since a much larger clone is one nucleotide away. V is TRBV29-1 and J is TRBJ2-1; D might be TRBD2 (6 bases). With 8 bases removed from V and 10 bases from J, the gap between germline ends came to 21 bases. The CDR3 runs 13 residues. From germline, CDR1 is SQVTM and CDR2 ANQGSEA. CDR3 sequence: CSYKEGPSYEQFF. CDR3 DNA sequence: TGCAGCTACAAGGAGGGTCCCTCCTACGAGCAGTTCTTC.

This clonotype was seen a few times. The chain couples TRBV12-3 or TRBV12-4 to TRBJ2-7; 9 bases are a match to TRBD1. The V and J ends lost 0 bases and 6 bases, in that order; junction bases with no gene match: 3. The CDR3 loop spans 14 amino acids. DNA of the CDR3: TGTGCCAGCAGTTTAGCGGGACAGGGCGGCGAGCAGTACTTC. Amino acid sequence: CASSLAGQGGEQYF.

The chain employs TRBV11-2 and TRBJ2-7; 8 positions agree with TRBD2. The trim removed 1 base at V and 3 bases at J, leaving 8 bases unmatched. CDR3 size: 16 residues. CDR1 SGHAT and CDR2 FQNNGV come from the germline V gene. The CDR3 nucleotides read TGTGCCAGCAGCTTAGCCAGCGGGAGTTCCTTCTACGAGCAGTACTTC. This gives the protein CASSLASGSSFYEQYF.

There are a few counts of this clonotype. The chain joins TRBV27 to TRBJ2-4; 14 bases agree with TRBD2. The CDR3 spans 18 residues. The J segment lost 1 base and the V segment lost 3 bases, leaving 5 bases of the junction unmatched. In germline, CDR1 is MNHEY, CDR2 SMNVEV (reference sequence). The CDR3 nucleotides are TGTGCCAGCAGTTTTGGGACTAGCGGGAGTCAGGCCAAAAACATTCAGTACTTC. Protein: CASSFGTSGSQAKNIQYF.

V usage is TRBV28 and J usage is TRBJ2-1; D is perhaps TRBD2 (5 bases). This CDR3 spans 15 amino acids. V lost 6 bases and J lost 7, with 19 bases in between. Looked up from germline, CDR1 is MDHEN and CDR2 is SYDVKM. CDR3 sequence reads: CASRNRGNPINEQFF. In DNA, the CDR3 is TGTGCCAGCAGAAATCGGGGTAACCCTATTAATGAGCAGTTCTTC.

This clonotype was recorded a few times. The chain recombines TRBV29-1 with TRBJ2-3, with a weak D call TRBD1 (6 bases). The V gene's germline CDR1 is SQVTM and CDR2 ANQGSEA. V lost 4 bases and J 0 bases, leaving 11 bases between the germline ends. The CDR3 is made up of 14 amino acids. This CDR3 reads CSVVRGASTDTQYF. The CDR3 region has the DNA TGCAGCGTTGTCAGGGGCGCCAGCACAGATACGCAGTATTTT.

V gene TRBV20-1 combines with J gene TRBJ2-5; 12 bases map to TRBD2. TRBJ2-7 explains the end of the DNA better; the J call may be wrong. Germline V lookup: CDR1 DFQATT, CDR2 SNEGSKA (reference sequence). The CDR3 extends over 14 amino acids. CDR3 DNA sequence: TGCAGTGCTAACCGACTAGCGGGAGCCCACGAGCAGTACTTC. It codes for CSANRLAGAHEQYF.

The gene calls are TRBV7-9 and TRBJ1-2; 9 nucleotides line up with TRBD1. This CDR3 region has 13 residues. Germline CDR1 SEHNR, CDR2 FQNEAQ (reference sequence). Germline trimming cut 5 bases from V and 6 bases from J; bases unmatched to any gene: 4. CDR3 sequence: CASSRTGVHGYTF. The CDR3 nucleotides are TGTGCCAGCAGCCGGACAGGGGTTCATGGCTACACCTTC.

This clonotype was seen a few times. J is TRBJ2-1 and V is TRBV20-1; 11 nucleotides match TRBD2. V lost 1 base and J lost 8; bases outside the gene matches: 7. The CDR3 is made up of 15 amino acids. Germline CDR1 reads DFQATT; CDR2 reads SNEGSKA (reference sequence). The CDR3, as DNA: TGCAGTGCTAGAGTAGGTAGCGGGGGGGTGCATGAGCAGTTCTTC. It yields the protein CSARVGSGGVHEQFF.

This clonotype was picked up a small number of times. The V gene is TRBV7-8, the J gene TRBJ2-1; D ambiguous. Germline V gene data show CDR1 as SGHVS and CDR2 as FQNEAQ. V shed 1 base and J shed 4 bases, with 8 bases lying between them. This CDR3 region has 14 residues. CDR3 in DNA: TGTGCCAGCAGCTTAGTCCTCGGGTACAATGAGCAGTTCTTC. As protein: CASSLVLGYNEQFF.

This chain joins TRBV12-3 or TRBV12-4 and TRBJ1-1; tentative D call: TRBD1 (5 bases). Trimming stripped 2 bases from V and 1 base from J, with 11 bases between. This CDR3 spans 15 amino acids. The CDR3 loop is CASSLRHRKNTEAFF. Written as DNA, the CDR3 is TGTGCCAGCAGTTTACGCCACAGGAAGAACACTGAAGCTTTCTTT.

This rearrangement joins TRBV6-2 or TRBV6-3 to TRBJ2-7, with D perhaps TRBD1 (6 bases). CDR1 and CDR2 (germline): MNHEY, SVGEGT. The V gene lost 7 bases and the J gene lost 3 bases, with 13 bases spanning the gap. The CDR3 extends over 13 amino acids. CDR3 nucleotide sequence: TGTGCCAGCAAATTGAACAGGGTCTACGAGCAGTACTTC. This codes for CASKLNRVYEQYF.

The V gene is TRBV29-1, the J gene TRBJ2-2, with TRBD2 identical over 14 bases. V lost 6 bases to trimming and J lost 5 bases; unmatched junction nucleotides: 8. CDR1 and CDR2 from the germline V gene are SQVTM and ANQGSEA. The CDR3 length is 16 residues. The DNA of the CDR3 is TGCAGCGTCGCTGGGGGACTAGCGGGAGATACCGGGGAGCTGTTTTTT. Its translation is CSVAGGLAGDTGELFF.

This clonotype was detected only once. The CDR3 coding sequence is TGTGCCAGCAGTTCCTCTAGCAGGAACGAGCAGTACTTC. This translates into CASSSSSRNEQYF. The chain joins TRBV12-3 or TRBV12-4 to TRBJ2-4; TRBD2 is a possible D gene (5 bases). The J call may not be correct, given that the DNA end is closer to TRBJ2-7. The CDR3 is 13 residues long.

This rearrangement joins TRBV20-1 to TRBJ2-1, with TRBD2 matching 9 bases. Trimming cost V 6 bases and J 7 bases; bases outside gene matches: 13. CDR1 and CDR2 (germline): DFQATT, SNEGSKA (reference sequence). The CDR3 runs 15 residues. The CDR3 coding sequence is TGCAGTGCCAGCGGTGGGACTAGCATTTGGAATGAGCAGTTCTTC. Protein: CSASGGTSIWNEQFF.

The rearrangement uses TRBV20-1 and TRBJ1-2; 9 nucleotides align to TRBD1. V was clipped by 2 bases and J by 8 bases; unmatched bases: 9. This CDR3 contains 14 residues. Germline V gene data show CDR1 as DFQATT and CDR2 as SNEGSKA (reference sequence). CDR3: CSARFPTGGDGYTF. The CDR3 DNA reads TGCAGTGCTAGATTCCCCACAGGGGGCGACGGCTACACCTTC.

V gene TRBV12-5 combines with J gene TRBJ2-1; 11 nucleotides agree with TRBD2. The J call could be wrong; TRBJ2-7 is a better fit for the DNA end. The CDR3 spans 15 residues. The germline gives CDR1 LGHNT, CDR2 FRNRAP. DNA for the CDR3: TGTGCTAGTGGTAAAACTAGCGGGAGCTACAATGAGCAGTACTTC. Its translation: CASGKTSGSYNEQYF.

About this clonotype itself: A much larger clone differs by one base, so this may be a read error. The CDR3 is CASSYVDGPYGYTF. CDR3 in DNA: TGTGCCAGCAGCTACGTCGACGGTCCCTATGGCTACACCTTC. V usage is TRBV6-6 and J usage is TRBJ1-2; D is ambiguous. Trimming shortened V by 6 bases and J by 4 bases, and 15 bases separated the two germline ends. This CDR3 has 14 amino acids. Germline CDR1 reads MNHNY; CDR2 reads SVGAGI (reference sequence).

The chain is built from TRBV5-1 and TRBJ1-2, with a tentative D call TRBD1 (6 bases). This CDR3 has 13 residues. From germline, CDR1 is SGHRS and CDR2 YFSETQ. The ends were cut back, 4 bases at V and 7 bases at J, with 14 bases in the middle. The CDR3 sequence is CASSPGDLCGYTF. In DNA form, the CDR3 reads TGCGCCAGCAGCCCAGGGGATCTCTGTGGCTACACCTTC.

A few counts support this clonotype. This chain joins TRBV12-3 or TRBV12-4 and TRBJ2-1; TRBD2 matches at 9 bases. V shed 2 bases and J 6 bases; nucleotides not matched to a gene: 5. The CDR3 extends over 15 amino acids. The CDR3 spells CASSLRRGGVNEQFF. Written as DNA, the CDR3 is TGTGCCAGCAGTTTAAGGCGGGGGGGCGTCAATGAGCAGTTCTTC.

This clonotype has a count of ten or more. The chain uses TRBV3-1 and TRBJ2-3; D ambiguous. The CDR3 has 13 residues. V was trimmed by 1 base and J by 4 bases, leaving 6 bases between them. The germline CDR1 and CDR2 sequences are LGHDT and YNNKEL (reference sequence). In DNA, the CDR3 is TGTGCCAGCAGCCAAGCCCCAGCAGATACGCAGTATTTT. This encodes CASSQAPADTQYF.

This chain joins TRBV27 and TRBJ2-7; 12 bases agree with TRBD2. Germline lookup yields CDR1 MNHEY and CDR2 SMNVEV (reference sequence). The ends lost 5 bases at V and 7 bases at J; junction bases unmatched: 12. CDR3 length: 16 amino acids. The CDR3 region is CASSILTSGGYNEQYF. The CDR3 DNA is TGTGCCAGCAGTATTCTGACTAGCGGGGGATACAATGAGCAGTACTTC.

The gene calls are TRBV20-1 and TRBJ2-1; 9 positions match TRBD2. This CDR3 spans 16 amino acids. Germline CDR1 and CDR2: DFQATT and SNEGSKA (reference sequence). V dropped 0 bases and J dropped 4; count of bases not matched to a gene: 7. CDR3 protein: CSARDRGTSRYNEQFF. CDR3 in DNA: TGCAGTGCTAGAGATCGGGGGACTAGCAGGTACAATGAGCAGTTCTTC.

This clonotype was found a few times. The V gene is TRBV7-9, the J gene TRBJ2-5; D may be TRBD1 or TRBD2 (6 bases each). Germline CDR1 reads SEHNR; CDR2 reads FQNEAQ (reference sequence). V was pared by 5 bases and J by 5 bases, with 21 bases between. The CDR3 runs 16 residues. CDR3 coding DNA: TGTGCCAGCAGCCCCACTCGGGGGCGCGATAGGGAGACCCAGTACTTC. This gives the protein CASSPTRGRDRETQYF.

This clonotype was picked up a small number of times. This sequence joins TRBV7-9 and TRBJ1-2; tentative D call: TRBD1 (5 bases). Germline values: CDR1 SEHNR, CDR2 FQNEAQ (reference sequence). The CDR3 sequence is 18 residues long. V gave up 5 bases and J gave up 1 base, with 23 bases separating them. CDR3 sequence reads: CASSPDNGFGDVNYGYTF. The CDR3 nucleotides read TGTGCCAGCAGCCCCGATAACGGATTCGGGGACGTTAACTATGGCTACACCTTC.

There are many counts of this clonotype. The chain combines TRBV29-1 with TRBJ1-2; D remains unclear. This CDR3 is built from 11 residues. Germline CDR1 reads SQVTM; CDR2 reads ANQGSEA. With 4 bases removed from V and 6 bases from J, the gap between germline ends came to 9 bases. The CDR3 spells CSVGDGDGYTF. In DNA, the CDR3 is TGCAGCGTTGGTGACGGGGATGGCTACACCTTC.

Of note for this clonotype: A much larger clone differs by one base, so this may be a read error. V is TRBV4-2 and J is TRBJ2-5; 11 bases fit TRBD2. From germline, CDR1 is LGHNA and CDR2 YNFKEQ. The CDR3 consists of 20 residues. J lost 11 bases, V lost 0 bases, and 23 bases had no gene match. The CDR3 DNA reads TGTGCCAGCAGCCAAGAACCCCTCCTACTAGCGGGGGTACCCTACAATGAGCAGTACTTC. Protein sequence: CASSQEPLLLAGVPYNEQYF.

Regarding this clonotype: One end of the junction varies from germline; a read error may be responsible. The chain employs TRBV6-2 or TRBV6-3 and TRBJ2-3, with D perhaps TRBD1 (6 bases). The CDR3 length is 14 residues. Germline V lookup: CDR1 MNHEY, CDR2 SVGEGT. CDR3 DNA: TGTGCCAGCAGTTCCAGGGGTAAGGCAGATACGCGGTATTTT. Its protein is CASSSRGKADTRYF.

The V gene is TRBV10-3, the J gene TRBJ1-6; D unresolved. Germline assignment: CDR1 ENHRY and CDR2 SYGVKD. Between the trimmed V and J ends, which lost 4 bases and 9 bases, there was a span of 13 bases. This CDR3 is built from 14 residues. The chain's CDR3 is CAISVEGISSPLHF. The CDR3 bases are TGTGCCATCAGTGTGGAGGGAATCAGTTCACCCCTCCACTTT.